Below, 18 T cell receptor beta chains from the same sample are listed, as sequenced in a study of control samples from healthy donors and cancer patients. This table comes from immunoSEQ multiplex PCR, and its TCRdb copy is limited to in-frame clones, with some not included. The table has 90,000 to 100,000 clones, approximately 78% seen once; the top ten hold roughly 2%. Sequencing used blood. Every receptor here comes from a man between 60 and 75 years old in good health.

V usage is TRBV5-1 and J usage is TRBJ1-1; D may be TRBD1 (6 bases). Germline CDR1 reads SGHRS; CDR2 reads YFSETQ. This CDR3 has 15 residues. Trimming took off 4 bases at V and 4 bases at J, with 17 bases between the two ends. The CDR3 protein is CASSTRQGIGTEAFF. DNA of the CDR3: TGCGCCAGCAGCACCCGTCAGGGGATCGGCACTGAAGCTTTCTTT.

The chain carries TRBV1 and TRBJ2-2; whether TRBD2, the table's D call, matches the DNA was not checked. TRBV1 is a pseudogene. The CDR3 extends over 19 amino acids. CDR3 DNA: TGCACCAGCAGCCCGTCCGGGACTAGCGGGGGGCCGAACACCGGGGAGCTGTTTTTT. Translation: CTSSPSGTSGGPNTGELFF.

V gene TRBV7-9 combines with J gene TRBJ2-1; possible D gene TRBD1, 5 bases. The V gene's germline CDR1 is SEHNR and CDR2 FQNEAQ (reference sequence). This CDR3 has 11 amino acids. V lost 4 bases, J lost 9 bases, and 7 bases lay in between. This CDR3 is CASSSGFEQFF. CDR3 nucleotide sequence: TGTGCCAGCAGCTCAGGGTTTGAGCAGTTCTTC.

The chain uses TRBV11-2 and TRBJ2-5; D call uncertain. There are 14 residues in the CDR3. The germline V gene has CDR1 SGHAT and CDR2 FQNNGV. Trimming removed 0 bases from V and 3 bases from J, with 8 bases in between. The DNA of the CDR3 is TGTGCCAGCAGCTTAGATCGGACGGAAGAGACCCAGTACTTC. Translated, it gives CASSLDRTEETQYF.

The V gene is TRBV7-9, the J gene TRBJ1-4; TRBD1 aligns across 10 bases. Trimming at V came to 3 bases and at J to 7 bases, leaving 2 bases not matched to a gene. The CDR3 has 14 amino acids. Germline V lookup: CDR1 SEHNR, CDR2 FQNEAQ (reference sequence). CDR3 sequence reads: CASSLDRGAEKLFF. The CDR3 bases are TGTGCCAGCAGCTTGGACAGGGGGGCTGAAAAACTGTTTTTT.

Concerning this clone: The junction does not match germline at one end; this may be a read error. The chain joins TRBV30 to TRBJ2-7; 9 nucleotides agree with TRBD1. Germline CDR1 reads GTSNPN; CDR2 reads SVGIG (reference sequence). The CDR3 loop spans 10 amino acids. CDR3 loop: CAWVGDRAEF. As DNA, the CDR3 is TGTGCCTGGGTGGGGGACAGGGCAGAGTTC. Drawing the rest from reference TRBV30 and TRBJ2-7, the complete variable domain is SQTIHQWPATLVQPVGSPLSLECTVEGTSNPNLYWYRQAAGRGLQLLFYSVGIGQISSEVPQNLSASRPQDRQFILSSKKLLLSDSGFYLCAWVGDRAEFGPGTRLTVT.

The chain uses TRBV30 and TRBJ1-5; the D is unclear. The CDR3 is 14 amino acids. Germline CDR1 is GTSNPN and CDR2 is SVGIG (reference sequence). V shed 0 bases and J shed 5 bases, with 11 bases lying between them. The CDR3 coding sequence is TGTGCCTGGAGTGTAGGTTCGCTGGATCAGCCCCAGCATTTT. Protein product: CAWSVGSLDQPQHF.

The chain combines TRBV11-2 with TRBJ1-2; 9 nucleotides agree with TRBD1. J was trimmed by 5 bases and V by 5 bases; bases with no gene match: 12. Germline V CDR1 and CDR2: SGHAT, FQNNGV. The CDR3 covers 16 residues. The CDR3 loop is CASSPNRQGGFYGYTF. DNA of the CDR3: TGTGCCAGCAGCCCAAACAGACAGGGGGGGTTTTATGGCTACACCTTC.

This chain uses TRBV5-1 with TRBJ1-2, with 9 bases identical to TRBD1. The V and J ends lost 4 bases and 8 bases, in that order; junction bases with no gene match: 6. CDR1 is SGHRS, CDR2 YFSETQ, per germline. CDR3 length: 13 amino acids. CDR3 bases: TGCGCCAGCAGCCCGGGACAGGGTATAGGCTACACCTTC. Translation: CASSPGQGIGYTF.

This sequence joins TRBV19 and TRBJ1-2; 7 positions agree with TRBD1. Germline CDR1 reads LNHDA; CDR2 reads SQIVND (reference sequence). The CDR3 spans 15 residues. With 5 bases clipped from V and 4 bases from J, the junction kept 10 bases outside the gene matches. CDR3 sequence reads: CASSARGTVVYGYTF. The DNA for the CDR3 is TGTGCCAGTAGTGCCCGAGGGACAGTTGTCTATGGCTACACCTTC.

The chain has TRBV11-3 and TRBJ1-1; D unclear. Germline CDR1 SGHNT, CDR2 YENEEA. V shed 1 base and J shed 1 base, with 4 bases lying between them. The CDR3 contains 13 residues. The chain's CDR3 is CASSLVANTEAFF. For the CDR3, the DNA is TGTGCCAGCAGCTTAGTGGCGAACACTGAAGCTTTCTTT. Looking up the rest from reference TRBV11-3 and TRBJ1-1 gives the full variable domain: EAGVVQSPRYKIIEKKQPVAFWCNPISGHNTLYWYLQNLGQGPELLIRYENEEAVDDSQLPKDRFSAERLKGVDSTLKIQPAELGDSAVYLCASSLVANTEAFFGQGTRLTVV.

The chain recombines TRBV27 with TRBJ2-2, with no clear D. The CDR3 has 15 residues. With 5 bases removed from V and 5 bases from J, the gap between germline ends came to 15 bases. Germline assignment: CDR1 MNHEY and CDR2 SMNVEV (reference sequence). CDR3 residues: CASSPSGRVTGELFF. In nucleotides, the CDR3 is TGTGCCAGCAGTCCTTCTGGGCGTGTTACCGGGGAGCTGTTTTTT.

The CDR3 DNA reads as TGCGCCAGCAGCCAAATTAGGGATACGCAGTATTTT. Protein sequence: CASSQIRDTQYF. V is TRBV4-1 and J is TRBJ2-3; D ambiguous. This CDR3 spans 12 amino acids. The germline gives CDR1 MGHRA, CDR2 YSYEKL. Between the trimmed V and J ends, which lost 2 bases and 6 bases, there was a span of 6 bases.

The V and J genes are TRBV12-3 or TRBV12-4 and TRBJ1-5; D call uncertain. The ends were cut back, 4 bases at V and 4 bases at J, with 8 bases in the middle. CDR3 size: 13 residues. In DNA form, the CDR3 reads TGTGCCAGCAGTTCACAACTAAATCAGCCCCAGCATTTT. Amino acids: CASSSQLNQPQHF.

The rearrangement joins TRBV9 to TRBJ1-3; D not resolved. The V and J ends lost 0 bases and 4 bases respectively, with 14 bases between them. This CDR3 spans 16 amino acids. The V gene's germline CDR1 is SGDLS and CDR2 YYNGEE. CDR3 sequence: CASSVESAFGGNTIYF. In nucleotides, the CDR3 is TGTGCCAGCAGCGTAGAATCGGCTTTTGGGGGAAACACCATATATTTT.

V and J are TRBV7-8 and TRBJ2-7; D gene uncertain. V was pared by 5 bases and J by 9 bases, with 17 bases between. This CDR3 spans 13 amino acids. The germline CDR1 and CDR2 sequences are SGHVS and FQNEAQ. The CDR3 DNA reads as TGTGCCAGCAGCCCTCACGCAGCCCGCGGGCAGTACTTC. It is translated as CASSPHAARGQYF.

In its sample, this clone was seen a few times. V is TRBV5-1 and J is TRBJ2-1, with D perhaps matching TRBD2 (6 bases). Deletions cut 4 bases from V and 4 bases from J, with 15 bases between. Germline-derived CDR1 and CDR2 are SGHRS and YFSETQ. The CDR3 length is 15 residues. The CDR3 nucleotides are TGCGCCAGCAGCGTCGAGGGACTTGATTACAATGAGCAGTTCTTC. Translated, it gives CASSVEGLDYNEQFF.

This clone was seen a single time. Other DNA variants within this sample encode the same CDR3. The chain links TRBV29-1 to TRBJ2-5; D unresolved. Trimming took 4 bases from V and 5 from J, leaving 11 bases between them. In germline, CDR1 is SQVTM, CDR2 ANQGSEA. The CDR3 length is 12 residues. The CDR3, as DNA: TGCAGCGTTGGGGGTAGAAGGGAGACCCAGTACTTC. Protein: CSVGGRRETQYF.